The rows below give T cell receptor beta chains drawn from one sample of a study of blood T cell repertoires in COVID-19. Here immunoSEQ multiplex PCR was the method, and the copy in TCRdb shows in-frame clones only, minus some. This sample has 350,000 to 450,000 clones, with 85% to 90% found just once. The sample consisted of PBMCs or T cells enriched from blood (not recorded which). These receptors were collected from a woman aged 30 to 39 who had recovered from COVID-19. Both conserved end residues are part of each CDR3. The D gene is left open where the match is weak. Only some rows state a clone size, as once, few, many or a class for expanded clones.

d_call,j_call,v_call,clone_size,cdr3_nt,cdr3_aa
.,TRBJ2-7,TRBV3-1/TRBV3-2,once,TGTGCCAGCAGCGATCTAACCGAGCAGTACTTC,CASSDLTEQYF
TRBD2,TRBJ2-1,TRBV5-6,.,TGTGCCAGCAGCCCTCCGGGACTAGCGGGGTACAATGAGCAGTTCTTC,CASSPPGLAGYNEQFF
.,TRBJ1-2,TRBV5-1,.,TGCGCCAGCAGCCCCAGGACTGACCACGGTGGGAACTATGGCTACACCTTC,CASSPRTDHGGNYGYTF
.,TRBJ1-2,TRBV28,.,TGTGCCAGCAGTTTCCTTTACAGGGCTAACTATGGCTACACCTTC,CASSFLYRANYGYTF
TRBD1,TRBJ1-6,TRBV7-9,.,TGTGCCAGCACCCATGGGCAACCGGGACAGTCAAAGTATTCACCCCTCCACTTT,CASTHGQPGQSKYSPLHF
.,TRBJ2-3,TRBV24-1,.,TGTGCCACCAGTGATCTCAGGGACACAGATACGCAGTATTTT,CATSDLRDTDTQYF
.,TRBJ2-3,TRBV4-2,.,TGTGCCAGCAGCCAAGATTTAGGGGGGGTCACAGATACGCAGTATTTT,CASSQDLGGVTDTQYF
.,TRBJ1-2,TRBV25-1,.,TGTGCCAGCAGTGAATTCGGGGAAGCATCTAACTATGGCTACACCTTC,CASSEFGEASNYGYTF
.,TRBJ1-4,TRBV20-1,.,TGCAGTGCTAGTCCCCAGATTAATGAAAAACTGTTTTTT,CSASPQINEKLFF
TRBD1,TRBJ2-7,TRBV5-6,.,TGTGCCAGCAGTTCGGACAGGGGTGACGAGCAGTACTTC,CASSSDRGDEQYF
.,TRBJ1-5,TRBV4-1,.,TGCGCCAGCAGCCAAGATGTCGGGGGTTGGGGTAGCAATCAGCCCCAGCATTTT,CASSQDVGGWGSNQPQHF
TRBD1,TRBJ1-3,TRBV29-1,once,TGCAGCGTTGCCAGGACGACAGGGGGCCCTGGAAACACCATATATTTT,CSVARTTGGPGNTIYF
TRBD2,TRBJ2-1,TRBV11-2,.,TGTGCCAGCAGCTTTTCTAGCGGGAGGCACAATGAGCAGTTCTTC,CASSFSSGRHNEQFF
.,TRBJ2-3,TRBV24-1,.,TGTGCCACCACGAGGACTCCTAGCACAGATACGCAGTATTTT,CATTRTPSTDTQYF
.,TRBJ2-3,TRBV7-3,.,TGTGCCAGCAGCTTCGGGACTCTAAGCACAGATACGCAGTATTTT,CASSFGTLSTDTQYF
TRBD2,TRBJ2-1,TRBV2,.,TGTGCCAGCAGCTCGGGACTAGCGGCTTACAATGAGCAGTTCTTC,CASSSGLAAYNEQFF
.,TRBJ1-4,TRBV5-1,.,TGCGCCAGCATGCTCAGTGCAGGGCCTAATGAAAAACTGTTTTTT,CASMLSAGPNEKLFF
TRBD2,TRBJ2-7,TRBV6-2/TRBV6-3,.,TGTGCCAGCAGTTACTCCCCTCGTCCCGGGGGGGCCATCTACGAGCAGTACTTC,CASSYSPRPGGAIYEQYF
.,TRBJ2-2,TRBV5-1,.,TGCGCCAGCAGCTTGAAAGGGCCCAGCGCGGGCGGGGAGCTGTTTTTT,CASSLKGPSAGGELFF
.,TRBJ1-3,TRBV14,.,TGTGCCAGCTCTAACTTCCCGGGTCCTGGAAACACCATATATTTT,CASSNFPGPGNTIYF
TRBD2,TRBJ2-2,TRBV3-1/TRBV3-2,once,TGTGCCAGCAGCCAAGGGACTAGCGGGAGGAGGCGGACCGGGGAGCTGTTTTTT,CASSQGTSGRRRTGELFF
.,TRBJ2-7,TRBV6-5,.,TGTGCCAGCAGGTCCCCAAGCGGCAGCCTCCGACAGTACTTC,CASRSPSGSLRQYF
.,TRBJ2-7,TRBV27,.,TGTGCCAGCAGCCCAGAGGGGGGGTACGAGCAGTACTTC,CASSPEGGYEQYF
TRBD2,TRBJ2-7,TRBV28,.,TGTGCCAGCAGTTTATGGCGCTCGGGACGGACTAGGACTAGTTTCTACGAGCAGTACTTC,CASSLWRSGRTRTSFYEQYF
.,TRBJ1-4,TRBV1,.,TGCACCAGGAGGGATAAGGACAGAACTAATGAAAAACTGTTTTTT,CTRRDKDRTNEKLFF
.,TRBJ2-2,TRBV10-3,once,TGTGCCATCAGAACCGGGACTGCGAACACCGGGGAGCTGTTTTTT,CAIRTGTANTGELFF
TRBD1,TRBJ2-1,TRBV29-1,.,TGCAGCGGTGAACAGGGGAGCTCCTACAATGAGCAGTTCTTC,CSGEQGSSYNEQFF